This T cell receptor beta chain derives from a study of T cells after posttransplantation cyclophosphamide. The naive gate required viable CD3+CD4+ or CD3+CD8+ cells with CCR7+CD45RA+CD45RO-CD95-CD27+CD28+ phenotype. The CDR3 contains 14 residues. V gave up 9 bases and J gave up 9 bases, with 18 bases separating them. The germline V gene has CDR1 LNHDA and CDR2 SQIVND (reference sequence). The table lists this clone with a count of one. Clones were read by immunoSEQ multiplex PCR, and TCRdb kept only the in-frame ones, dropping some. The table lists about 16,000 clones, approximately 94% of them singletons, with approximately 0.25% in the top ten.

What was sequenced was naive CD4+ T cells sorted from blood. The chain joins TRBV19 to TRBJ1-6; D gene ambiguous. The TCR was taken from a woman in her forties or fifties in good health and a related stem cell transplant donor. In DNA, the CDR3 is TGTGCCAGCCGAATCGAGGGTCGGGCTTCACCCCTCCACTTT. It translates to CASRIEGRASPLHF.